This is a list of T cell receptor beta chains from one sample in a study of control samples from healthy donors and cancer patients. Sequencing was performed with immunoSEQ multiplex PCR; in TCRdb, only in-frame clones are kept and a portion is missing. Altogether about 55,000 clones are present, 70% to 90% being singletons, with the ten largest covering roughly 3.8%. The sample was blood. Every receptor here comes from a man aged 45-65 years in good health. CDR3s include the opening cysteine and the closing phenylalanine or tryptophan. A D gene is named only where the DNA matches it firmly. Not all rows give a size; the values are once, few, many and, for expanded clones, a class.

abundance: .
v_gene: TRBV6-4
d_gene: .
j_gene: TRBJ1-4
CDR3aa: CASSDSPRGANEKLFF
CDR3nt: TGTGCCAGCAGTGACTCTCCCAGGGGCGCCAATGAAAAACTGTTTTTT

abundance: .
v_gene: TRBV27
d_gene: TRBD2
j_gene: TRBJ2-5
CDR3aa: CASSLLAGTGTQETQYF
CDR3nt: TGTGCCAGCAGTTTGCTAGCGGGGACTGGGACTCAAGAGACCCAGTACTTC

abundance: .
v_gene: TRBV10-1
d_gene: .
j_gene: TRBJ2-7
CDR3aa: CASSDGQGPEQYF
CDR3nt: TGCGCCAGCAGTGATGGTCAGGGGCCCGAGCAGTACTTC

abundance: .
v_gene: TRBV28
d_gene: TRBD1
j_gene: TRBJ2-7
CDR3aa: CASSANAWGTVKGEQYF
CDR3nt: TGTGCCAGCAGCGCGAATGCCTGGGGGACAGTGAAAGGTGAGCAGTACTTC

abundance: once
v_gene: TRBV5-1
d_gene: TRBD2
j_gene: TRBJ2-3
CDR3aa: CASSPGTSGTDTQYF
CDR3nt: TGCGCCAGCAGCCCCGGGACTAGCGGGACGGATACGCAGTATTTT

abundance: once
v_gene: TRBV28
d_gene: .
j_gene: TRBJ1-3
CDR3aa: CASSPVTPSGNTIYF
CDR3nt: TGTGCCAGCAGTCCTGTTACTCCCTCTGGAAACACCATATATTTT

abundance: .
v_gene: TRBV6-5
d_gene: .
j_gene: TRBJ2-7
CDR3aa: CASSYAESGEQYF
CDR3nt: TGTGCCAGCAGTTACGCCGAATCGGGAGAGCAGTACTTC

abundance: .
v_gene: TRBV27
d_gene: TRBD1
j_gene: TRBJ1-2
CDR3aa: CASSFLDRADGYTF
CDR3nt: TGTGCCAGCAGTTTTCTGGACAGGGCTGATGGCTACACCTTC

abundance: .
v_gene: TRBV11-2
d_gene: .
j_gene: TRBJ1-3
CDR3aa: CASSLGGDDTIYF
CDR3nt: TGTGCCAGCAGCCTGGGTGGGGATGACACCATATATTTT

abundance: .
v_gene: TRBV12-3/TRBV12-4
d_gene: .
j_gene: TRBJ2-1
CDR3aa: CASSLRGNEQFF
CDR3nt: TGTGCCAGCAGTTTACGGGGGAATGAGCAGTTCTTC

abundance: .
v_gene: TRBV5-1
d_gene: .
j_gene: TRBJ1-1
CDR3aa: CASSLAGKWGPEETEAFF
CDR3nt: TGCGCCAGCAGCTTGGCGGGAAAATGGGGCCCCGAGGAAACTGAAGCTTTCTTT

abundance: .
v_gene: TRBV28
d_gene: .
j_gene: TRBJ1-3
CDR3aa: CASGLLTPGNTIYF
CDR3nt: TGTGCCAGCGGACTTTTGACTCCTGGAAACACCATATATTTT

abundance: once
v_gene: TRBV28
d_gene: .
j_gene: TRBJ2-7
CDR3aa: CASRRLANTYEQYF
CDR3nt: TGTGCCAGCAGGAGACTGGCCAACACCTACGAGCAGTACTTC

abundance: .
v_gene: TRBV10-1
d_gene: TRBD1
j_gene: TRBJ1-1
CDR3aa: CASRADRGRTEAFF
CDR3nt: TGCGCCAGCAGGGCGGACAGGGGAAGGACTGAAGCTTTCTTT

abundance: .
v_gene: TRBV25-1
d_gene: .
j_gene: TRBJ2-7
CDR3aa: CASSGTATSYEQYF
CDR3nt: TGTGCCAGCAGTGGGACAGCCACCTCCTACGAGCAGTACTTC

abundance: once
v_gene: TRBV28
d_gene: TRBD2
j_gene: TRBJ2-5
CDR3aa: CASRVGTSGSQETQYF
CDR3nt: TGTGCCAGCAGGGTTGGGACTAGCGGGAGTCAAGAGACCCAGTACTTC

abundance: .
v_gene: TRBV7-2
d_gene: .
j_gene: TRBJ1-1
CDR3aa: CASSPGSVRTEAFF
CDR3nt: TGTGCCAGCAGCCCTGGATCGGTCCGCACTGAAGCTTTCTTT

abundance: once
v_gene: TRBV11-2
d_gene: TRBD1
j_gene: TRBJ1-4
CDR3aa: CASSLLQGVREKLFF
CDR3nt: TGTGCCAGCAGCTTACTTCAGGGGGTTCGGGAAAAACTGTTTTTT

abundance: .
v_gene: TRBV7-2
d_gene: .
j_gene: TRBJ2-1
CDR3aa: CASRSGVYNEQFF
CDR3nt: TGTGCCAGCCGCTCCGGGGTCTACAATGAGCAGTTCTTC

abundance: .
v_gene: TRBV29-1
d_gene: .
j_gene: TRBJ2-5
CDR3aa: CSLGHQETQYF
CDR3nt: TGCAGCTTGGGGCACCAAGAGACCCAGTACTTC

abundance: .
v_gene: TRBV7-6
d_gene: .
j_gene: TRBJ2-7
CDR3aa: CASSLAFAYEQYF
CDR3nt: TGTGCCAGCAGCTTAGCCTTTGCCTACGAGCAGTACTTC

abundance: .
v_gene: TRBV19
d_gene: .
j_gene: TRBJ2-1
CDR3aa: CATRPSSYNEQFF
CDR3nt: TGTGCCACCAGACCGAGCTCCTACAATGAGCAGTTCTTC

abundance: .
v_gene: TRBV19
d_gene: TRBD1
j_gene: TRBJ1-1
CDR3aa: CASRSQGGVNTEAFF
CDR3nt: TGTGCCAGTAGGTCACAGGGGGGCGTGAACACTGAAGCTTTCTTT

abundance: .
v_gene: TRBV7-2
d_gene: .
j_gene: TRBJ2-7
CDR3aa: CASSTSGYEQYF
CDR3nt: TGTGCCAGCAGCACCAGCGGGTACGAGCAGTACTTC

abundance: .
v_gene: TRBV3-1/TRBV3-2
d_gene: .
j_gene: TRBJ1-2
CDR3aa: CASSQEGLDGYTF
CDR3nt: TGTGCCAGCAGCCAAGAGGGGCTAGATGGCTACACCTTC

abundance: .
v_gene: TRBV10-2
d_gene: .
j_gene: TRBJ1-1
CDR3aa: CASSGRRELMNTEAFF
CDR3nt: TGCGCCAGCAGTGGTCGGCGGGAATTAATGAACACTGAAGCTTTCTTT

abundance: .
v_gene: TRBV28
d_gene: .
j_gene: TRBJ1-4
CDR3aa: CASSLHQSNEKLFF
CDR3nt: TGTGCCAGCAGTTTGCATCAGTCCAATGAAAAACTGTTTTTT

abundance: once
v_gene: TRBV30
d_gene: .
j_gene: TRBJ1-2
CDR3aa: CAWSVLGGGYGYTF
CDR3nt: TGTGCCTGGAGTGTCCTAGGTGGAGGGTATGGCTACACCTTC

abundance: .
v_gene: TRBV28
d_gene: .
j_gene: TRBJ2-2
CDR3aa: CASSFGGTGELFF
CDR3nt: TGTGCCAGCAGTTTCGGGGGAACCGGGGAGCTGTTTTTT

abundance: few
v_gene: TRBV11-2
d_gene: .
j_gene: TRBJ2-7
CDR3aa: CASSLDRAHEQYF
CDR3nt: TGTGCCAGCAGCTTAGACAGGGCCCACGAGCAGTACTTC

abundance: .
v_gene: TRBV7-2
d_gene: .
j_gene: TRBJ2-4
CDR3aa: CASSLGISFLGKNIQYF
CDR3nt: TGTGCCAGCAGCTTAGGGATTAGCTTCCTGGGCAAAAACATTCAGTACTTC

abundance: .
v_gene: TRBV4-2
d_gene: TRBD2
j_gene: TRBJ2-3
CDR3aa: CASSLSLAGGSDTQYF
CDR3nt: TGTGCCAGCAGCCTCTCCCTAGCGGGAGGGTCAGATACGCAGTATTTT

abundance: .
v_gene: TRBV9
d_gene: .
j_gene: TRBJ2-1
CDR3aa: CASSESGSDSEQFF
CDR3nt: TGTGCCAGCAGCGAGTCGGGGTCCGACAGTGAGCAGTTCTTC

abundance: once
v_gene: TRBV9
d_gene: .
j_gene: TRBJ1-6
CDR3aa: CASSGGYGYNSPLHF
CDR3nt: TGTGCCAGCAGCGGGGGTTACGGTTATAATTCACCCCTCCACTTT

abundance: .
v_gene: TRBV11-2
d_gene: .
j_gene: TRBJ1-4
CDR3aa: CASSLWKGSREVGEKLFF
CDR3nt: TGTGCCAGCAGCTTATGGAAAGGCAGCAGGGAGGTTGGCGAAAAACTGTTTTTT

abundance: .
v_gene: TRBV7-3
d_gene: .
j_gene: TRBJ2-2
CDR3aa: CASSLSQGGTGELFF
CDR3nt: TGTGCCAGCAGCTTATCACAGGGTGGTACCGGGGAGCTGTTTTTT

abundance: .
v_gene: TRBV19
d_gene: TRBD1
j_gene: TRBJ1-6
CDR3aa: CASKGQRDNSPLHF
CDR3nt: TGTGCCAGTAAGGGACAGCGCGATAATTCACCCCTCCACTTT

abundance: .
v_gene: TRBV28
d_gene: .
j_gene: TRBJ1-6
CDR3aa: CASSPGPNNSPLHF
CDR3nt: TGTGCCAGCAGCCCCGGACCGAATAATTCACCCCTCCACTTT

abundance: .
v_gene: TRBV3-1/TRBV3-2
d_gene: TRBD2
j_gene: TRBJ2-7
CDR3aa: CASSQGTSGEQYF
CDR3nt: TGTGCCAGCAGCCAAGGGACTAGCGGGGAGCAGTACTTC

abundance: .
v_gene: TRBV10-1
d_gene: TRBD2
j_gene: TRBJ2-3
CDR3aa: CASSGLAELSTDTQYF
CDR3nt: TGCGCCAGCAGTGGACTAGCGGAGCTCAGCACAGATACGCAGTATTTT

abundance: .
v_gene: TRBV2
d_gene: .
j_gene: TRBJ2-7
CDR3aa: CASNWWGLDEQYF
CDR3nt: TGTGCCAGCAACTGGTGGGGACTCGACGAGCAGTACTTC

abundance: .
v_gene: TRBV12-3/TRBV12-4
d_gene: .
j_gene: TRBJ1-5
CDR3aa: CASSLLNQPQHF
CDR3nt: TGTGCCAGCAGTCTACTTAATCAGCCCCAGCATTTT

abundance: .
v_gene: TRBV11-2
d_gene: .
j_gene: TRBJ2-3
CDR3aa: CASSLAGEGPDTQYF
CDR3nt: TGTGCCAGCAGCTTAGCGGGAGAGGGCCCAGATACGCAGTATTTT

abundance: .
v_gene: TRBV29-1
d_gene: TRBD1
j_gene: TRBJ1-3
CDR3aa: CSVVGPGTGKGNTIYF
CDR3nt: TGCAGCGTTGTAGGACCGGGGACAGGGAAAGGAAACACCATATATTTT

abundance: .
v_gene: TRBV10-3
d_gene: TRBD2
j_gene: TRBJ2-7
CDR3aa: CAIGLAEFYEQYF
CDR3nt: TGTGCCATCGGGCTAGCGGAGTTCTACGAGCAGTACTTC

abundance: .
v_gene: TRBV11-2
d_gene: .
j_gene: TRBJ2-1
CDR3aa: CASSLLRYNEQFF
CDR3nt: TGTGCCAGCAGCTTACTGCGGTACAATGAGCAGTTCTTC

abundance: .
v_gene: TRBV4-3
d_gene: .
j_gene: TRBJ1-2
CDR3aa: CASSQADRIYGYTF
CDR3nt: TGCGCCAGCAGCCAAGCTGACAGGATCTATGGCTACACCTTC

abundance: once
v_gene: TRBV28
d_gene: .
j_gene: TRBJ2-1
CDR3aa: CASSWGDEQFF
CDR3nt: TGTGCCAGCAGTTGGGGGGATGAGCAGTTCTTC

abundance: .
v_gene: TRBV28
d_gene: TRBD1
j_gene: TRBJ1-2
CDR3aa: CASSRDRHYGYTF
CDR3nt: TGTGCCAGCAGCCGGGACAGACACTATGGCTACACCTTC

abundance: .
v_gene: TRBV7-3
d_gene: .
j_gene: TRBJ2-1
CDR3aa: CASSLIGSGGYNEQFF
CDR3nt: TGTGCCAGCAGCTTAATAGGCAGCGGCGGGTACAATGAGCAGTTCTTC

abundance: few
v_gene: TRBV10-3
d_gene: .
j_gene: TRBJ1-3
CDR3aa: CAISAGSLSGNTIYF
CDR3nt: TGTGCCATCAGCGCCGGGTCCCTCTCTGGAAACACCATATATTTT

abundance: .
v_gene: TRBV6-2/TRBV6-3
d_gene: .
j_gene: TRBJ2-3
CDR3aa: CASSYSSTDTQYF
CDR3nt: TGTGCCAGCAGTTACTCCTCCACAGATACGCAGTATTTT